These 29 T cell receptor beta chains originate from one sample sequenced in a study of T cell clonality in common variable immunodeficiency. The study, taken as a whole, reports: Fewer deletions and N-nucleotide insertions were reportedly seen in common variable immunodeficiency TCR beta sequences.

Libraries were prepared by immunoSEQ multiplex PCR; TCRdb keeps only in-frame clonotypes and omits some of them. Its table records around 16,000 clones. Their antigen targets remain unknown. Specimen: peripheral blood mononuclear cells. The receptors shown here come from a human donor with common variable immunodeficiency.

For this clone: The read halts 3 residues ahead of the CDR3 end, with the missing end drawn from the germline J gene. The rearrangement joins TRBV5-1 to TRBJ2-7, with 13 bases matching TRBD2. The junction had 13 bases not matched to a gene; V was cut back by 7 bases and J by 0 bases. The CDR3 runs 18 residues. Germline assignment: CDR1 SGHRS and CDR2 YFSETQ. The CDR3 region is CASAGGLAGAVNSYEQYF. The part of the CDR3 DNA that was read is TGCGCCAGCGCCGGAGGACTAGCGGGGGCCGTAAACTCCTACGAG.

Regarding this clone: The CDR3 is cut off 3 residues early in the read; its end comes from the germline J gene. The rearrangement uses TRBV5-1 and TRBJ2-5, with unresolved D. The V gene lost 3 bases and the J gene lost 5 bases, with 11 bases spanning the gap. Per the germline V gene, CDR1 is SGHRS and CDR2 is YFSETQ. This CDR3 has 13 amino acids. The CDR3 DNA, read in part, is TGCGCCAGCAGCTGGGTCGGCGGCGAGACC. Amino acid sequence: CASSWVGGET. The complete CDR3 sequence is CASSWVGGETQYF.

In the case of this clone: The read ends 3 residues early relative to the CDR3; the germline J gene fills the gap. The chain recombines TRBV5-1 with TRBJ2-7, with 9 bases lining up with TRBD1. This CDR3 is built from 15 residues. Germline values: CDR1 SGHRS, CDR2 YFSETQ. Trimming took 5 bases from V and 2 from J; bases not matched to a gene: 8. The CDR3 bases that were read are TGCGCCAGCAGGCTGCCGGGACAGGGAACCTACGAG. Its protein product is CASRLPGQGTYE. The full-length CDR3 reads as CASRLPGQGTYEQYF.

Turning to this clone: The read ends 3 residues shy of where the CDR3 ends; the end is completed using the germline J gene. The chain uses TRBV20-1 and TRBJ2-2; 11 nucleotides line up with TRBD2. This CDR3 has 16 amino acids. Trimming removed 3 bases from V and 2 bases from J; junction bases left unmatched: 5. Germline loops: CDR1 DFQATT, CDR2 SNEGSKA (reference sequence). The covered CDR3 bases are TGCAGTGCTAGCGCTAGCGGGGGGTCAAACACCGGGGAG. Amino acids: CSASASGGSNTGE. In full, the CDR3 reads CSASASGGSNTGELFF.

On this clone: The CDR3 end lies 3 residues beyond the end of the read and is filled in from the germline J gene. The chain is built from TRBV19 and TRBJ2-1; TRBD2 agrees at 13 bases. This CDR3 is 16 amino acids long. Germline V gives CDR1 LNHDA, CDR2 SQIVND (reference sequence). After removal of 2 bases from V and 3 bases from J, the junction contained 1 base not matched to a gene. CDR3 amino acids: CASSIRLAGGYNEQFF. The sequenced CDR3 bases are TGTGCCAGTAGTATACGACTAGCGGGGGGCTACAATGAG.

In regard to this clone: The read halts 3 residues ahead of the CDR3 end, with the missing end drawn from the germline J gene. The genes are TRBV3-1 (or the pseudogene TRBV3-2) and TRBJ2-5; 8 nucleotides agree with TRBD1. The J segment lost 4 bases and the V segment lost 3 bases, leaving 4 bases of the junction unmatched. The CDR3 contains 14 residues. The germline V gene has CDR1 LGHDT and CDR2 YNNKEL (reference sequence). The sequenced CDR3 bases are TGTGCCAGCAGCCACGGACAGGGCCTAGAGACC. It encodes CASSHGQGLET. In full, the CDR3 reads CASSHGQGLETQYF.

A remark on this clone: Sequencing ends 3 residues short of the CDR3 end; the germline J gene provides the rest. This chain connects TRBV7-8 to TRBJ1-3; perhaps TRBD1 as D (5 bases). There are 16 residues in the CDR3. Germline lookup yields CDR1 SGHVS and CDR2 FQNEAQ. Trimming left V 0 bases short and J 0 bases short, with 9 bases between. The CDR3: CASSLAGGFSGNTIYF. CDR3 DNA (partial): TGTGCCAGCAGCTTAGCGGGGGGATTCTCTGGAAACACC.

As for this clone: Coverage ceases 3 residues before the CDR3 finishes, and the germline J gene fills in the end. The genes are TRBV6-4 and TRBJ2-1, with 8 bases matching TRBD2. After removal of 5 bases from V and 0 bases from J, the junction contained 6 bases not matched to a gene. Germline assignment: CDR1 MRHNA and CDR2 SNTAGT. CDR3 size: 16 residues. The CDR3 DNA, read in part, is TGTGCCAGCAGTCGACTAGCGCTAAGCTCCTACAATGAG. Translated, it gives CASSRLALSSYNE. From start to end, the CDR3 is CASSRLALSSYNEQFF.

A remark on this clone: The DNA ends 3 residues before the CDR3 does, and the rest of the CDR3 is filled in from the germline J gene. J is TRBJ2-1 and V is TRBV2, with 8 bases matching TRBD2. The V segment lost 8 bases and the J segment 4 bases; nucleotides outside the gene matches: 7. The CDR3 totals 14 residues. CDR1 SNHLY and CDR2 FYNNEI come from the germline V gene. The DNA read from the CDR3 is TGTGCCAGCGATCCGGGACTAGGTTACAATGAG. It translates to CASDPGLGYNE. The full CDR3 sequence reads CASDPGLGYNEQFF.

With regard to this clone: The read falls 3 residues short of the CDR3 end, and the missing part is taken from the germline J gene. This sequence joins TRBV18 and TRBJ2-6, with 8 nucleotides matching TRBD1. The CDR3 consists of 17 residues. Germline V gene data show CDR1 as KGHSH and CDR2 as LQKENI. J was trimmed by 4 bases and V by 3 bases; bases with no gene match: 8. The DNA read from the CDR3 is TGTGCCAGCTCACCTGGACAGGGTGGCTTGGGGGCCAACGTC. This gives the protein CASSPGQGGLGANV. The CDR3 as a whole reads CASSPGQGGLGANVLTF.

As regards this clone: Sequencing ends 3 residues short of the CDR3 end; the germline J gene provides the rest. The chain is built from TRBV6-2 or TRBV6-3 and TRBJ2-7, with D possibly TRBD2 on 6 matching bases. V dropped 0 bases and J dropped 6 bases, with 12 bases sitting between them. Germline CDR1 and CDR2: MNHEY and SVGEGT. The CDR3 consists of 14 residues. Partial CDR3 DNA: TGTGCCAGCAGTTACTCGACACTAGCCGGCGAG. It is translated as CASSYSTLAGE. The complete CDR3 reads CASSYSTLAGEQYF.

Details on this clone: The read comes to an end 3 residues before the CDR3 does, leaving the germline J gene to fill in the end. The gene calls are TRBV7-9 and TRBJ2-7; D is possibly TRBD1 (6 bases). The CDR3 has 15 residues. Germline CDR1 and CDR2: SEHNR and FQNEAQ (reference sequence). V was cut by 1 base and J by 4 bases, with 14 bases left in between. The CDR3 region is CASSLVLERGYEQYF. The part of the CDR3 DNA that was read is TGTGCCAGCAGCTTAGTTCTCGAGAGGGGGTACGAG.

About this clone itself: The read stops 3 residues short of the end of the CDR3; the missing end is completed from the germline J gene. The rearrangement joins TRBV18 to TRBJ2-7; D is uncertain. V was shortened by 6 bases and J by 0 bases, with 6 bases between the two germline ends. Looked up from germline, CDR1 is KGHSH and CDR2 is LQKENI. The length of the CDR3 is 12 residues. This chain's CDR3 is CASSSLSYEQYF. CDR3 bases read: TGTGCCAGCTCCTCCCTCTCCTACGAG.

Note on this clone: The read is 3 residues too short to cover the CDR3 end, so that end is filled in from the germline J gene. This rearrangement joins TRBV30 to TRBJ1-5, with D uncertain. V was clipped by 0 bases and J by 3 bases, with 15 bases between them. Germline lookup yields CDR1 GTSNPN and CDR2 SVGIG (reference sequence). This CDR3 comprises 16 residues. CDR3 protein: CAWSVKRGLNNQPQHF. The CDR3 bases that were read are TGTGCCTGGAGTGTAAAACGGGGTCTGAACAATCAGCCC.

On this clone: The read ends 3 residues shy of where the CDR3 ends; the end is completed using the germline J gene. The chain joins TRBV5-1 to TRBJ2-5; perhaps TRBD2 as D (6 bases). The CDR3 totals 16 residues. Between the trimmed V and J ends, which lost 0 bases and 2 bases, there was a span of 14 bases. In germline, CDR1 is SGHRS, CDR2 YFSETQ. The CDR3: CASSLGAGGLQETQYF. The covered CDR3 bases are TGCGCCAGCAGCTTGGGAGCGGGTGGGTTACAAGAGACC.

This clone is called medium-sized based on its frequency. The CDR3 extends 3 residues past the end of the read, so its final part is completed from the germline J gene. The genes are TRBV5-1 and TRBJ2-7, with D possibly being TRBD1 (6 bases). Trimming took 0 bases from V and 6 from J, leaving 13 bases between them. Germline V CDR1 and CDR2: SGHRS, YFSETQ. CDR3 length: 14 amino acids. CDR3 bases read: TGCGCCAGCAGCTTGGAACAGGGAAGCGTCGAG. Protein product: CASSLEQGSVE. The entire CDR3 is CASSLEQGSVEQYF. Full variable domain (remainder filled in from reference TRBV5-1 and TRBJ2-7): KAGVTQTPRYLIKTRGQQVTLSCSPISGHRSVSWYQQTPGQGLQFLFEYFSETQRNKGNFPGRFSGRQFSNSRSEMNVSTLELGDSALYLCASSLEQGSVEQYFGPGTRLTVT.

On this clone: The read terminates 3 residues ahead of where the CDR3 ends, so the germline J gene completes it. The rearrangement uses TRBV6-1 and TRBJ2-1; 10 bases fit TRBD2. V lost 0 bases, J lost 7 bases, and 6 bases stayed unmatched. The CDR3 totals 16 residues. The germline V gene has CDR1 MNHNS and CDR2 SASEGT. CDR3 DNA (partial): TGTGCCAGCAGTGAAGCTTTGGCTAGCGGGGGAAATGAG. It is translated as CASSEALASGGNE. The full-length CDR3 reads as CASSEALASGGNEQFF.

As to this clone: The read falls 3 residues short of the CDR3 end, and the missing part is taken from the germline J gene. This rearrangement joins TRBV7-3 to TRBJ2-1; 9 bases match TRBD1. The CDR3 extends over 14 amino acids. Germline V gives CDR1 SGHTA, CDR2 FQGTGA. V dropped 4 bases and J dropped 7; count of bases not matched to a gene: 5. CDR3: CASSSGQGWNEQFF. CDR3 DNA, as far as it was read: TGTGCCAGCAGCTCCGGACAGGGGTGGAATGAG. The full variable domain, with the rest looked up from reference TRBV7-3 and TRBJ2-1, is GAGVSQTPSNKVTEKGKYVELRCDPISGHTALYWYRQSLGQGPEFLIYFQGTGAADDSGLPNDRFFAVRPEGSVSTLKIQRTERGDSAVYLCASSSGQGWNEQFFGPGTRLTVL.

CDR3 DNA (partial): TGTGCCAGCAGCTTAAGGCAGGGGGCGCGTGGC. It translates to CASSLRQGARG. The complete CDR3 protein is CASSLRQGARGYTF. V usage is TRBV11-2 and J usage is TRBJ1-2; 8 bases match TRBD1. The sequenced fragment ends 3 residues before the CDR3 boundary, so the rest is inferred from the germline J gene. Germline V gives CDR1 SGHAT, CDR2 FQNNGV. The CDR3 sequence is 14 residues long. The ends lost 2 bases at V and 7 bases at J; junction bases unmatched: 6.

Turning to this clone: The read stops 3 residues short of the end of the CDR3; the missing end is completed from the germline J gene. The rearrangement links TRBV30 to TRBJ2-3, with 9 nucleotides matching TRBD1. Germline CDR1 GTSNPN, CDR2 SVGIG (reference sequence). The CDR3 is 12 amino acids. The J segment lost 6 bases and the V segment lost 7 bases, leaving 5 bases of the junction unmatched. The CDR3 bases that were read are TGTGCCTTCGACAGGGGGGGGGATACG. Translated, it gives CAFDRGGDT. The whole CDR3 sequence reads CAFDRGGDTQYF.

Remarks on this clone: The read halts 3 residues ahead of the CDR3 end, with the missing end drawn from the germline J gene. V usage is TRBV6-2 or TRBV6-3 and J usage is TRBJ2-1; TRBD2 aligns across 7 bases. Germline V gives CDR1 MNHEY, CDR2 SVGEGT. V trimming: 2 bases; J trimming: 4 bases; junction bases outside the gene matches: 8. The CDR3 spans 16 residues. The CDR3 is CASSYGLAETYNEQFF. The CDR3 DNA, read in part, is TGTGCCAGCAGTTACGGGCTAGCGGAGACATACAATGAG.

Comments on this clone: With the read ending 3 residues before the CDR3 end, the germline J gene is used to fill in that end. The chain carries TRBV6-1 and TRBJ2-7, with TRBD1 identical over 9 bases. CDR3 size: 14 residues. Germline values: CDR1 MNHNS, CDR2 SASEGT. V gave up 4 bases and J gave up 6 bases; unmatched junction bases: 7. The CDR3 spells CASSARTGEAEQYF. Incomplete CDR3 DNA: TGTGCCAGCAGTGCCCGGACAGGGGAAGCCGAG.

Of note for this clone: The observed sequence ends 3 residues before the CDR3 terminus, with the missing tail filled in from the germline J gene. V and J are TRBV18 and TRBJ2-1; 9 bases agree with TRBD1. Germline CDR1 and CDR2: KGHSH and LQKENI. V was pared by 1 base and J by 3 bases, with 4 bases of the junction left unmatched. The CDR3 runs to 16 residues. The CDR3 DNA, read in part, is TGTGCCAGCTCACCACTAGGGACAGGGAACTACAATGAG. It is translated as CASSPLGTGNYNE. The CDR3 in full is CASSPLGTGNYNEQFF.

Remarks on this clone: The CDR3 end falls 3 residues outside the read, so it is completed with the germline J gene. V gene TRBV30 combines with J gene TRBJ1-5, with a tentative D call TRBD1 (6 bases). V gave up 1 base and J gave up 1 base, with 11 bases separating them. The germline gives CDR1 GTSNPN, CDR2 SVGIG (reference sequence). The CDR3 extends over 15 amino acids. The sequenced CDR3 bases are TGTGCCTGGAGTGCGCGAGGGGGAAGCAATCAGCCC. This codes for CAWSARGGSNQP. The CDR3 reads in full as CAWSARGGSNQPQHF.

By frequency, this clone is medium-sized (0.01 to 0.1%). The CDR3 goes on 3 residues after the read ends, and that part is filled in from the germline J gene. This sequence joins TRBV4-1 and TRBJ2-5; 7 nucleotides line up with TRBD1. The length of the CDR3 is 15 residues. With 4 bases clipped from V and 5 bases from J, the junction kept 10 bases outside the gene matches. Germline CDR1 MGHRA, CDR2 YSYEKL. The CDR3 sequence is CASSLGFGQDETQYF. The sequenced part of the CDR3 DNA is TGCGCCAGCAGCCTGGGTTTCGGACAGGATGAGACC.

Concerning this clone itself: The read falls 3 residues short of the CDR3 end, and the missing part is taken from the germline J gene. V usage is TRBV2 and J usage is TRBJ2-5; D is perhaps TRBD2 (6 bases). This CDR3 has 12 amino acids. Germline V gene lookup returns CDR1 SNHLY and CDR2 FYNNEI. Trimming took 7 bases from V and 5 from J, leaving 11 bases between them. The CDR3 bases that were read are TGTGCCAGCACCCCGGGGAGGGAGACC. This encodes CASTPGRET. The whole CDR3 sequence is CASTPGRETQYF.

Concerning this clone itself: The read terminates 3 residues ahead of where the CDR3 ends, so the germline J gene completes it. The chain carries TRBV19 and TRBJ1-5, with D tentatively TRBD1 (6 bases). Deletions cut 6 bases from V and 4 bases from J, with 13 bases between. This CDR3 spans 14 amino acids. From germline, CDR1 is LNHDA and CDR2 SQIVND (reference sequence). The part of the CDR3 DNA that was read is TGTGCCAGTAGGCCCTACAGGGATAATCAGCCC. This gives the protein CASRPYRDNQP. The entire CDR3 sequence reads CASRPYRDNQPQHF.

As concerns this clone: The missing CDR3 end, 3 residues past where the read stops, is filled in from the germline J gene. The rearrangement links TRBV5-1 to TRBJ2-5, with D possibly matching TRBD2 (6 bases). The V end lost 3 bases, the J end lost 2 bases, and 11 bases lay between the germline ends. The CDR3 runs 14 residues. Germline V gene lookup returns CDR1 SGHRS and CDR2 YFSETQ. The CDR3 reads CASSSLGGQETQYF. Incomplete CDR3 DNA: TGCGCCAGCAGCTCGTTGGGGGGTCAAGAGACC.

Comments on this clone: The CDR3 end falls 3 residues outside the read, so it is completed with the germline J gene. This chain joins TRBV29-1 and TRBJ2-5, with D unresolved. V was cut by 7 bases and J by 1 base, with 10 bases left in between. Germline loops: CDR1 SQVTM, CDR2 ANQGSEA. This CDR3 is 12 amino acids long. The CDR3 protein is CSALPFQETQYF. CDR3 DNA, as far as it was read: TGCAGCGCCCTTCCCTTCCAAGAGACC.